This TCR beta chain was sequenced during a study of T cell responses to AZD1222 COVID-19 vaccine. General study points: Females made up more of the donors, who were largely white British, and clonal diversity may have come out too low. Sampling that yielded the repertoires occurred only after the peak T cell response.

As regards this clone: The antigen is not known.

Using immunoSEQ multiplex PCR, the repertoire was profiled, and TCRdb retains in-frame clones only, with some absent. The data hold approximately 88,000 clones, with around 92% observed a single time. The CDR3 loop spans 15 amino acids. The ends lost 6 bases at V and 7 bases at J; junction bases unmatched: 14. Germline CDR1 reads MDHEN; CDR2 reads SYDVKM. The receptor was isolated from an adult in good health. The chain couples TRBV28 to TRBJ1-2; 7 bases are a match to TRBD1. The sample consisted of peripheral blood, taken on day 0 of AZD1222 vaccination. The CDR3 sequence: CASRGDGTARGGYTF. CDR3 DNA: TGTGCCAGCAGGGGGGATGGGACAGCGAGGGGTGGCTACACCTTC.